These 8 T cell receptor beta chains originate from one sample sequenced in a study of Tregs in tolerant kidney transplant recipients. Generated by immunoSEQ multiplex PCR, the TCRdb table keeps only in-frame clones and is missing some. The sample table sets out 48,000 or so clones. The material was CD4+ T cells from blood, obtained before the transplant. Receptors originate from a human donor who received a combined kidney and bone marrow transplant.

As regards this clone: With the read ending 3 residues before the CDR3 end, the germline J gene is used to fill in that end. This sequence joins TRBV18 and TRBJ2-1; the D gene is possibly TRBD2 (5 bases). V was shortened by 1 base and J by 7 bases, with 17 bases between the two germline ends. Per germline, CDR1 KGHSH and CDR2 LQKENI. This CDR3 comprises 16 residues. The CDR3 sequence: CASSPLRTEAGNEQFF. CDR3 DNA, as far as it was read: TGTGCCAGCTCACCACTTCGGACTGAAGCTGGGAATGAG. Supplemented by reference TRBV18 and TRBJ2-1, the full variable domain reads NAGVMQNPRHLVRRRGQEARLRCSPMKGHSHVYWYRQLPEEGLKFMVYLQKENIIDESGMPKERFSAEFPKEGPSILRIQQVVRGDSAAYFCASSPLRTEAGNEQFFGPGTRLTVL.

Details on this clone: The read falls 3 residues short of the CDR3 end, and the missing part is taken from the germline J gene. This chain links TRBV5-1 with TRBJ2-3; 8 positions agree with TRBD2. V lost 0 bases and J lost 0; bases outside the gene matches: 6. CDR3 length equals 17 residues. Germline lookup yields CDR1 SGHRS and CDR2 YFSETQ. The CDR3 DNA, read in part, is TGCGCCAGCAGCTTGGGTCAGACTAGCGCTAGCACAGATACG. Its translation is CASSLGQTSASTDT. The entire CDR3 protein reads CASSLGQTSASTDTQYF.

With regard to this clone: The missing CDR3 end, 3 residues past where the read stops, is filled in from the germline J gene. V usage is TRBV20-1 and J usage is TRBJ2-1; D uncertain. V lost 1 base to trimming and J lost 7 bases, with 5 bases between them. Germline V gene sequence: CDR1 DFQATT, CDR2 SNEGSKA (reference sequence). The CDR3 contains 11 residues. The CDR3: CSARVRNEQFF. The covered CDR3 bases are TGCAGTGCTAGAGTCCGGAATGAG.

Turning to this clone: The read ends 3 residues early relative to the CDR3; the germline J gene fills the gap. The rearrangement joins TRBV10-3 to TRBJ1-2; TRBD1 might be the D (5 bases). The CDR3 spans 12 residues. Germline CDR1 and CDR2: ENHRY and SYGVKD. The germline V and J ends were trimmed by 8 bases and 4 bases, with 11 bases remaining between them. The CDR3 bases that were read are TGTGCCATCGGCACAGGAACCTATGGC. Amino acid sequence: CAIGTGTYG. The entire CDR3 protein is CAIGTGTYGYTF.

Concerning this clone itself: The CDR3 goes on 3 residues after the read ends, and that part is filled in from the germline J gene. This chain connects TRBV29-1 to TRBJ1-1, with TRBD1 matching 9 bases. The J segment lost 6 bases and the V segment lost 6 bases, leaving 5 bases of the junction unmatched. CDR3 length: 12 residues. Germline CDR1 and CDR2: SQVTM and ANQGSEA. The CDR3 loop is CSVDRGGAEAFF. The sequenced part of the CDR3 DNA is TGCAGCGTGGACAGGGGTGGCGCTGAA.

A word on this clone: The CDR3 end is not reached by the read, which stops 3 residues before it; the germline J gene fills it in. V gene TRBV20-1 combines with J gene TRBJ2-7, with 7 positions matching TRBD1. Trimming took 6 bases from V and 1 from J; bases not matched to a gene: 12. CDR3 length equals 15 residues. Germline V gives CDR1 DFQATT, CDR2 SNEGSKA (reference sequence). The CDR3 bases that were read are TGCAGTGCCCATTCCGGGACAGACATATCCTACGAG. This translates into CSAHSGTDISYE. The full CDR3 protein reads CSAHSGTDISYEQYF.

The CDR3 region is CASSFDYRETQYF. The sequenced part of the CDR3 DNA is TGTGCCAGCAGCTTTGACTATCGGGAGACC. J is TRBJ2-5 and V is TRBV7-3; D might be TRBD2 (5 bases). The CDR3 is cut off 3 residues early in the read; its end comes from the germline J gene. The V and J ends lost 3 bases and 5 bases respectively, with 10 bases between them. The CDR3 contains 13 residues. Germline lookup yields CDR1 SGHTA and CDR2 FQGTGA.

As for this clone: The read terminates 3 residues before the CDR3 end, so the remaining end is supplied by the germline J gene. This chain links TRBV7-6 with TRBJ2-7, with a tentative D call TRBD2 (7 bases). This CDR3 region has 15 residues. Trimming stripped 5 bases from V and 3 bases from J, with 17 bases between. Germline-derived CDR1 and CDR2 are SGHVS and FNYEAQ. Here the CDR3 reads CASSPRGGWGYEQYF. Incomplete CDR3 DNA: TGTGCCAGCAGCCCGAGGGGGGGCTGGGGCTACGAG.